Below, 14 T cell receptor beta chains from the same sample are listed, as sequenced in a study of vaccination and CD4 T cells after COVID-19. The sample's treatment: approximately nine-day PBMC culture with coronavirus spike peptide pools or control peptides (ViraFEST assay). At the Johns Hopkins FTIC core, DNA taken from cultured CD4+ T cells was sequenced by way of the Oncomine TCR Beta short-read assay. TCRdb re-called the PCR reads through MiXCR, storing one row per CDR3 protein. The sample has over 15,000 distinct CDR3 sequences; roughly 49% are singletons. No antigen has been assigned to these receptors. The sequenced sample was CD4+ T cells from blood, cultured in vitro, obtained before SARS-CoV-2 vaccination. These receptors came from a human donor who had recovered from COVID-19.

This chain uses TRBV2 with TRBJ2-5; 7 bases map to TRBD1. V lost 6 bases and J lost 5; bases outside the gene matches: 6. Germline V gene sequence: CDR1 SNHLY, CDR2 FYNNEI. CDR3 length: 13 residues. The CDR3: CASRTGVGETQYF. The CDR3, as DNA: TGTGCCAGCAGAACAGGGGTGGGGGAGACCCAGTACTTC.

This clonotype was counted between two and nine times. The chain employs TRBV7-2 and TRBJ2-1, with D unclear. Trimming removed 4 bases from V and 5 bases from J, with 12 bases in between. The CDR3 totals 14 residues. CDR1 and CDR2 from the germline V gene are SGHTA and FQGNSA. The CDR3 bases are TGTGCCAGCAGCTCTCGGAGACTCCACAATGAGCAGTTCTTC. It encodes CASSSRRLHNEQFF.

The rearrangement links TRBV20-1 to TRBJ2-7; D remains unclear. CDR1 DFQATT and CDR2 SNEGSKA come from the germline V gene (reference sequence). CDR3 length: 15 amino acids. V was pared by 0 bases and J by 3 bases, with 15 bases between. The CDR3 region is CSARDHSLRHYEQYF. The DNA of the CDR3 is TGCAGTGCTAGAGATCATAGTCTAAGACACTACGAGCAGTACTTC.

In its sample, this clonotype is medium-sized. This chain connects TRBV19 to TRBJ2-7; 12 bases map to TRBD1. V gave up 3 bases and J gave up 4 bases; unmatched junction bases: 4. CDR3 length: 15 amino acids. The germline V gene has CDR1 LNHDA and CDR2 SQIVND (reference sequence). The CDR3 is CASSMGQGARYEQYF. CDR3 sequence (DNA): TGTGCCAGTAGTATGGGACAGGGGGCGCGGTACGAGCAGTACTTC.

V is TRBV28 and J is TRBJ2-2; D is ambiguous. The CDR3 extends over 12 amino acids. V lost 2 bases and J lost 5, with 3 bases in between. The germline CDR1 and CDR2 sequences are MDHEN and SYDVKM. This chain's CDR3 is CASSLRTGELFF. CDR3 nucleotide sequence: TGTGCCAGCAGTTTAAGGACCGGGGAGCTGTTTTTT.

This clonotype was seen a single time. The genes are TRBV30 and TRBJ2-5, with TRBD1 as a possible D gene (6 bases). Germline V gene sequence: CDR1 GTSNPN, CDR2 SVGIG (reference sequence). Trimming took 4 bases from V and 7 from J, leaving 16 bases between them. This CDR3 comprises 13 residues. The DNA of the CDR3 is TGTGCCTGGAATAACAGGGTCGAGGGGACCCAGTACTTC. It encodes CAWNNRVEGTQYF.

Concerning this clonotype: One junction end does not reproduce the germline sequence, and a read error may be involved. The chain has TRBV7-7 and TRBJ2-3; D might be TRBD1 or TRBD2, each matching 5 bases. CDR1 is SSHAT, CDR2 FNYEAQ, per germline (reference sequence). This CDR3 region has 14 residues. DNA for the CDR3: TGTGCTAGCAGCCCCGGGGACAGCACAGATACGCAGTATTTT. Translating it yields CASSPGDSTDTQYF.

The V call is TRBV19, the J call TRBJ1-2, with D possibly matching TRBD1 (5 bases). With 7 bases removed from V and 5 bases from J, the gap between germline ends came to 20 bases. This CDR3 has 15 amino acids. Germline lookup yields CDR1 LNHDA and CDR2 SQIVND (reference sequence). The CDR3 here is CASNTRDGGFYGYTF. CDR3 nucleotides: TGTGCCAGTAACACCCGGGACGGAGGATTTTATGGCTACACCTTC.

The rearrangement uses TRBV20-1 and TRBJ2-3, with 14 bases fitting TRBD2. The germline CDR1 and CDR2 sequences are DFQATT and SNEGSKA (reference sequence). J lost 4 bases, V lost 4 bases, and 7 bases had no gene match. The CDR3 runs 16 residues. CDR3 bases: TGCAGTGCTAAGGGGACTAGCGGGAGTCATGCAGATACGCAGTATTTT. Translation gives CSAKGTSGSHADTQYF.

This chain connects TRBV20-1 to TRBJ1-2; TRBD1 agrees at 9 bases. Germline V gene data show CDR1 as DFQATT and CDR2 as SNEGSKA (reference sequence). CDR3 length equals 15 residues. V was clipped by 1 base and J by 4 bases; unmatched bases: 7. DNA for the CDR3: TGCAGTGCTAGAGTGGGGACAGGGAGGATCTATGGCTACACCTTC. Translating gives CSARVGTGRIYGYTF.

This chain joins TRBV7-9 and TRBJ2-5; D gene unclear. Germline V gene data show CDR1 as SEHNR and CDR2 as FQNEAQ (reference sequence). The CDR3 is made up of 15 amino acids. V lost 2 bases and J lost 2, with 12 bases in between. The CDR3 here is CASSLPLSAQETQYF. The CDR3 nucleotides are TGTGCCAGCAGCTTACCCCTGAGCGCACAAGAGACCCAGTACTTC.

This chain joins TRBV20-1 and TRBJ1-3; TRBD1 might be the D (5 bases). V lost 5 bases and J lost 0, with 11 bases in between. This CDR3 region has 14 residues. From germline, CDR1 is DFQATT and CDR2 SNEGSKA (reference sequence). CDR3 sequence reads: CSALGRGSGNTIYF. The CDR3 DNA is TGCAGTGCTCTGGGGAGGGGCTCTGGAAACACCATATATTTT.

V is TRBV20-1 and J is TRBJ2-1; 9 bases agree with TRBD2. J gave up 4 bases and V 4 bases, and 5 bases lay outside the gene matches. This CDR3 contains 14 residues. CDR1 DFQATT and CDR2 SNEGSKA come from the germline V gene (reference sequence). The chain's CDR3 is CSAKSGRRYNEQFF. The CDR3 DNA is TGCAGTGCTAAGAGCGGGAGGCGGTACAATGAGCAGTTCTTC.

The rearrangement links TRBV18 to TRBJ1-5, with 7 nucleotides matching TRBD1. There are 17 residues in the CDR3. The V segment lost 3 bases and the J segment 1 base; nucleotides outside the gene matches: 9. The germline V gene encodes CDR1 KGHSH and CDR2 LQKENI. The CDR3 DNA follows: TGTGCCAGCTCACCCGCTTCCGGGACAGAAAGCAATCAGCCCCAGCATTTT. Translation: CASSPASGTESNQPQHF.